The T cell receptor (beta chain) described here comes from a study of kidney transplant recipient with SARS-CoV-2 infection. CDR3 length: 13 amino acids. Germline V gives CDR1 SGHAT, CDR2 FQNNGV. Trimming stripped 4 bases from V and 5 bases from J, with 11 bases between. This clonotype was recorded at least ten times. TCRdb fed the reads into MiXCR, producing one record per CDR3 protein. The sample lists 250,000 or so distinct CDR3 sequences; under 35% were seen once. The TCR originated in a male patient in his 30s who had COVID-19 and was a kidney transplant recipient. The graft donor may have given rise to some T cells. The chain links TRBV11-2 to TRBJ2-5, with D tentatively TRBD1 or TRBD2 (5 bases each). The sample here was a blood sample, taken at baseline and on roughly day 120 from a kidney transplant recipient. CDR3 loop: CASSWGFGETQYF. The CDR3 bases are TGTGCCAGCAGCTGGGGGTTCGGGGAGACCCAGTACTTC. The full variable domain, completed using reference TRBV11-2 and TRBJ2-5, is EAGVAQSPRYKIIEKRQSVAFWCNPISGHATLYWYQQILGQGPKLLIQFQNNGVVDDSQLPKDRFSAERLKGVDSTLKIQPAKLEDSAVYLCASSWGFGETQYFGPGTRLLVL.